The clone carrying this TCR beta chain came up many times. Its antigen remains unidentified. The data belong to a study of T cell repertoires in cytomegalovirus infection. In the study overall: It can be stated that public TCR beta signatures indicated CMV infection as well as a matching HLA type.

Study results and caveats: CMV-specific TCR beta clonotypes restricted by HLA-C dominated the ex vivo response. Cumulative frequency of public TCR beta families picked out carriers of CMV plus the relevant HLA.

TCRdb reprocessed the reads with MiXCR, giving one entry per CDR3 protein. This repertoire shows about 230,000 distinct CDR3 sequences, 6.5% found once; its top ten account for 5.5% to 6.5%. The sample was PBMCs. The TCR originated in a human donor in good health (CMV status not recorded). Some clones in this sample may be carry-over from other donors' samples.

For the CDR3, the DNA is TGTGCCAGCAGTTATCAGAGCTCTGGGGCCAACGTCCTGACTTTC. Protein product: CASSYQSSGANVLTF. This chain links TRBV6-2 or TRBV6-3 with TRBJ2-6; no clear D. CDR1 MNHEY and CDR2 SVGEGT come from the germline V gene. The CDR3 contains 15 residues. V was clipped by 3 bases and J by 0 bases, with 6 bases between them.